This is a list of T cell receptor beta chains from one sample in a study of T-cell memory formation after mild COVID-19. Each CDR3 protein is one row after TCRdb ran MiXCR on the 5' RACE reads. The repertoire holds about 200,000 distinct CDR3 sequences, with about 17% as singletons. Sequencing was done on a sample of PBMCs or a T cell subset sorted from them (not recorded which). The receptors were sampled from an adult woman who had mild COVID-19 (a few samples of this study predate the infection). Cell type and time point are not known. CDR3s include the opening cysteine and the closing phenylalanine or tryptophan. A D gene is named only where the DNA matches it firmly. Clone size is stated in some rows and not others, as once, few, many or a class when expanded.

TRBV24-1	TRBJ2-5	-	-	CATSSGSQETQYF	TGTGCCACCAGCTCGGGATCCCAAGAGACCCAGTACTTC
TRBV6-1	TRBJ1-1	-	few	CASSEFDLAGRAFF	TGTGCCAGCAGTGAATTCGATCTGGCCGGGAGAGCTTTCTTT
TRBV4-2	TRBJ1-3	-	-	CASSKAYSNQDTIYF	TGTGCCAGCAGCAAAGCATACTCGAATCAAGACACCATATATTTT
TRBV9	TRBJ1-1	-	few	CASTSGVPDTEAFF	TGTGCCAGCACCTCGGGGGTTCCTGACACTGAAGCTTTCTTT
TRBV24-1	TRBJ2-5	TRBD1	-	CATSSRTGGPGETQYF	TGTGCCACCAGTAGTCGGACAGGGGGCCCGGGAGAGACCCAGTACTTC
TRBV7-2	TRBJ2-3	TRBD2	-	CASSPPPGLALDTQYF	TGTGCCAGCAGCCCACCACCGGGACTAGCGCTGGATACGCAGTATTTT
TRBV28	TRBJ2-3	-	few	CASSADPSTDTQYF	TGTGCCAGCAGTGCCGATCCTAGCACAGATACGCAGTATTTT
TRBV7-2	TRBJ1-2	-	-	CASSSEGQGPYGYTF	TGTGCCAGCAGCTCAGAAGGGCAGGGACCCTATGGCTACACCTTC
TRBV12-3/TRBV12-4	TRBJ1-1	TRBD1	-	CASRPQGQGSRTEAFF	TGTGCCAGCAGACCTCAGGGACAGGGCTCGCGCACTGAAGCTTTCTTT
TRBV6-5	TRBJ1-2	-	-	CASSSTSPYGYTF	TGTGCCAGCAGTTCGACATCCCCCTATGGCTACACCTTC
TRBV9	TRBJ2-1	-	-	CASSPQGKGNEQFF	TGTGCCAGCAGCCCACAAGGGAAGGGCAATGAGCAGTTCTTC
TRBV18	TRBJ2-2	TRBD2	-	CASSPAGTSGSSGELFF	TGTGCCAGCTCACCTGCCGGGACTAGCGGGAGTTCCGGGGAGCTGTTTTTT
TRBV5-1	TRBJ2-5	-	few	CASSSLPGETQYF	TGCGCCAGCAGCTCCCTTCCTGGGGAGACCCAGTACTTC
TRBV11-3	TRBJ1-1	-	few	CASSFERRAAFF	TGTGCCAGCAGCTTCGAGCGACGGGCAGCTTTCTTT
TRBV5-6	TRBJ2-7	-	few	CASSFQRPYEQYF	TGTGCCAGCAGCTTTCAGAGGCCCTACGAGCAGTACTTC
TRBV6-1	TRBJ2-1	TRBD1	few	CASSAPGQGNNEQFF	TGTGCCAGCAGCGCTCCGGGACAGGGTAACAATGAGCAGTTCTTC
TRBV12-3/TRBV12-4	TRBJ2-7	-	few	CASREPRGGSSYEQYF	TGTGCCAGCAGGGAACCCAGGGGGGGGTCAAGCTACGAGCAGTACTTC
TRBV29-1	TRBJ1-1	-	few	CSVVGQLNTEAFF	TGCAGCGTTGTCGGACAGTTGAACACTGAAGCTTTCTTT
TRBV3-1	TRBJ1-1	-	few	CASSQDPGAATEAFF	TGTGCCAGCAGCCAAGACCCGGGGGCGGCGACTGAAGCTTTCTTT
TRBV20-1	TRBJ2-2	TRBD2	few	CSARAVSGGTGELFF	TGCAGTGCTAGAGCCGTCAGCGGGGGTACCGGGGAGCTGTTTTTT
TRBV10-3	TRBJ2-1	TRBD2	few	CAISASGTSYNEQFF	TGTGCCATCAGTGCCAGCGGGACGTCCTACAATGAGCAGTTCTTC
TRBV5-1	TRBJ1-1	TRBD1	few	CASSPNQGAVTEAFF	TGCGCCAGCAGCCCAAACCAGGGGGCGGTGACTGAAGCTTTCTTT
TRBV24-1	TRBJ2-5	TRBD2	few	CATSDPSLAGVETQYF	TGTGCCACCAGTGATCCGTCCCTAGCGGGGGTCGAGACCCAGTACTTC